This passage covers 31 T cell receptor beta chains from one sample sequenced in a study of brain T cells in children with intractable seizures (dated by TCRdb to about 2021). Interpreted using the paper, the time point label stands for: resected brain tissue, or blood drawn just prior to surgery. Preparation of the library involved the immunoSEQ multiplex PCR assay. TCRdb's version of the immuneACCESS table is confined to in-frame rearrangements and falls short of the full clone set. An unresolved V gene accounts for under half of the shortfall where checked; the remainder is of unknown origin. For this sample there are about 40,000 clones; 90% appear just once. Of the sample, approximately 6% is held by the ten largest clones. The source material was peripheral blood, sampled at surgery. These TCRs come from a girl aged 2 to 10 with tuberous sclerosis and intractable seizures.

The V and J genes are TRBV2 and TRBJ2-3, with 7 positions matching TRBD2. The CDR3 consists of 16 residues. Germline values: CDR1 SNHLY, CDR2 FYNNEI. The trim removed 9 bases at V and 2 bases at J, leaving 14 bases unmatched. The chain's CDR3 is CASSPREAGLTDTQYF. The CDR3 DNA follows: TGTGCCAGTAGTCCCCGGGAGGCCGGACTCACAGATACGCAGTATTTT.

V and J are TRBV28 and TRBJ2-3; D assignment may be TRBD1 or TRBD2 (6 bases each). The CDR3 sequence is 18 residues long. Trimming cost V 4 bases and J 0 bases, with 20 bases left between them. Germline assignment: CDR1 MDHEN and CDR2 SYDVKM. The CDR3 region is CASSSSGAWYTSTDTQYF. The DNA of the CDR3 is TGTGCCAGCAGTTCCTCGGGGGCCTGGTACACTAGCACAGATACGCAGTATTTT.

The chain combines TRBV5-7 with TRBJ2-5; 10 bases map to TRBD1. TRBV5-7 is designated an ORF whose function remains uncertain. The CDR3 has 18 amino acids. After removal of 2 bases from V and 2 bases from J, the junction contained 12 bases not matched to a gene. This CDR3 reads CASSFGTGDHRLQETQYF. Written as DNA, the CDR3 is TGTGCCAGCAGCTTTGGGACAGGGGACCACCGGTTACAAGAGACCCAGTACTTC.

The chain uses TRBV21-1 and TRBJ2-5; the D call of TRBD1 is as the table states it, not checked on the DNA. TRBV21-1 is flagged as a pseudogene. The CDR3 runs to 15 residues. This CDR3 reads CASSTYRGGQETQYF. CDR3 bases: TGTGCCAGCAGCACCTACAGGGGGGGCCAAGAGACCCAGTACTTC.

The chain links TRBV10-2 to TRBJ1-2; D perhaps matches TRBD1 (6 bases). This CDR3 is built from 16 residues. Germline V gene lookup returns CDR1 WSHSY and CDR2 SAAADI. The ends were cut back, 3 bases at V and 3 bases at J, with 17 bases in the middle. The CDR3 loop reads CASSDGVGRTDYGYTF. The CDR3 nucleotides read TGCGCCAGCAGTGATGGAGTAGGTAGGACAGACTATGGCTACACCTTC.

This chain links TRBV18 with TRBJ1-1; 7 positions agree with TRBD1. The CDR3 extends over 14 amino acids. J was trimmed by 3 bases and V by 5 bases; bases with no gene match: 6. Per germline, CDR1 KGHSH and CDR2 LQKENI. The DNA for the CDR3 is TGTGCCAGCTCAGCGGACAGGACAGACACTGAAGCTTTCTTT. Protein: CASSADRTDTEAFF. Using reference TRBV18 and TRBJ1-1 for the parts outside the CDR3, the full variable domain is NAGVMQNPRHLVRRRGQEARLRCSPMKGHSHVYWYRQLPEEGLKFMVYLQKENIIDESGMPKERFSAEFPKEGPSILRIQQVVRGDSAAYFCASSADRTDTEAFFGQGTRLTVV.

The CDR3 region is CASSTRDRKGNEQFF. CDR3 DNA: TGTGCCAGCTCTACCCGGGACAGGAAGGGCAATGAGCAGTTCTTC. The chain links TRBV18 to TRBJ2-1; 8 positions match TRBD1. The length of the CDR3 is 15 residues. CDR1 is KGHSH and CDR2 is LQKENI in the germline V gene. Trimming took 6 bases from V and 6 from J; bases not matched to a gene: 10.

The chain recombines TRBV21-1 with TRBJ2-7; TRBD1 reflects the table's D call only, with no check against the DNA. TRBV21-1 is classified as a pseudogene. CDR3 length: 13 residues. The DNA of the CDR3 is TGTGCCAGCAGCATTCCAACAGGGTTCGAGCAGTACGTC. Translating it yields CASSIPTGFEQYV.

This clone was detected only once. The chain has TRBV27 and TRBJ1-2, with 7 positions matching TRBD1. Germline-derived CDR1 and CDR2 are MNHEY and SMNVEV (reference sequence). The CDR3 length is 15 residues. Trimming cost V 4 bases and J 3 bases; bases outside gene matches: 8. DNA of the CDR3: TGTGCCAGCAGTTCCCAGGGAACAGGGGACTATGGCTACACCTTC. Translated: CASSSQGTGDYGYTF.

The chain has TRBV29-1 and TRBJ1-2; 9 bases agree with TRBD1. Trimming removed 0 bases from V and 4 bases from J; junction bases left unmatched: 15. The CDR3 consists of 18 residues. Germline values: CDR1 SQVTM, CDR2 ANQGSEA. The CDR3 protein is CSVEDRSDRGVMVYGYTF. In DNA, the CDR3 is TGCAGCGTTGAAGATCGAAGCGACAGGGGGGTTATGGTCTATGGCTACACCTTC.

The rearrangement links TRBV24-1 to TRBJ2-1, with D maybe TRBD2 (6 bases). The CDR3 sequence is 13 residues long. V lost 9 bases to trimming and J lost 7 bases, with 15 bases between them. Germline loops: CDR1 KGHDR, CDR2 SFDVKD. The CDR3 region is CATSHETRNEQFF. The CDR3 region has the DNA TGTGCCACCTCTCACGAGACTAGGAATGAGCAGTTCTTC.

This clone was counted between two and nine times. The CDR3 region has the DNA TGTGCCAGCAGTATCACTGATCCCTCTGGAAACACCATATATTTT. Protein product: CASSITDPSGNTIYF. V and J are TRBV11-2 and TRBJ1-3; D unclear. Trimming removed 6 bases at V and 0 bases at J, with 12 bases between. The CDR3 consists of 15 residues. Germline-derived CDR1 and CDR2 are SGHAT and FQNNGV. Filled out from reference TRBV11-2 and TRBJ1-3, the complete variable domain reads EAGVAQSPRYKIIEKRQSVAFWCNPISGHATLYWYQQILGQGPKLLIQFQNNGVVDDSQLPKDRFSAERLKGVDSTLKIQPAKLEDSAVYLCASSITDPSGNTIYFGEGSWLTVV.

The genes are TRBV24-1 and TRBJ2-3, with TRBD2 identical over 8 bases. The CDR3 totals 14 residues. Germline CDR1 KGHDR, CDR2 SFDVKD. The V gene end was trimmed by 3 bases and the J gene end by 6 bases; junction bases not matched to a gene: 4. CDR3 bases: TGTGCCACCAGTGATCTACGGGGGGGGGATACGCAGTATTTT. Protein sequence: CATSDLRGGDTQYF.

The CDR3 DNA reads as TGTGCCAGCAGCGTAGGACAGGGTTATTATGGCTACACCTTC. Its protein is CASSVGQGYYGYTF. V is TRBV9 and J is TRBJ1-2; 7 bases map to TRBD1. Germline values: CDR1 SGDLS, CDR2 YYNGEE. The CDR3 sequence is 14 residues long. Trimming took 0 bases from V and 5 from J; bases not matched to a gene: 4.

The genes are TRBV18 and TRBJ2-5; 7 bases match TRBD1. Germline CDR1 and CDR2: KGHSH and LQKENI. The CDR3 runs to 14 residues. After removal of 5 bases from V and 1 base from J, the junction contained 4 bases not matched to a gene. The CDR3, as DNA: TGTGCCAGCTCAGACAGGGTCCCCCAAGAGACCCAGTACTTC. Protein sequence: CASSDRVPQETQYF.

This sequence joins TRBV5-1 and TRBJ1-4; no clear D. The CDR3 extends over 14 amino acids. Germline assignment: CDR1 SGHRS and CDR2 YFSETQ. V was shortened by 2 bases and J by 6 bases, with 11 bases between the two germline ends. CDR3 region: CASSFGVRDEKLFF. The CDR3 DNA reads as TGCGCCAGCAGCTTCGGGGTAAGGGATGAAAAACTGTTTTTT.

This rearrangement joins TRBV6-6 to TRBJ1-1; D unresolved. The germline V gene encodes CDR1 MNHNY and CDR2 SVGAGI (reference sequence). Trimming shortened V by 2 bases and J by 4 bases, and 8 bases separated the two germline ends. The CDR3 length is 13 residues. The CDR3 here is CASSYKGGTEAFF. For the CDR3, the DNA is TGTGCCAGCAGTTACAAGGGAGGCACTGAAGCTTTCTTT.

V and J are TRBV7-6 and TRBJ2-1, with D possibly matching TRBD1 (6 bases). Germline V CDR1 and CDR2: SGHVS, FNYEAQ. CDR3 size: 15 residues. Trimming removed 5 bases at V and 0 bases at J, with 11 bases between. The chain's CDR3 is CASSRQVNSYNEQFF. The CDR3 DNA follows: TGTGCCAGCAGCCGACAGGTTAACTCCTACAATGAGCAGTTCTTC.

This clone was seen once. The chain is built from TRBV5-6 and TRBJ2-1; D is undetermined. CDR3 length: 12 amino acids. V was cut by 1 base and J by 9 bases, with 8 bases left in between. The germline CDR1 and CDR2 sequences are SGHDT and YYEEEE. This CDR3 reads CASSLTVGEQFF. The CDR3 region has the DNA TGTGCCAGCAGCTTGACAGTTGGTGAGCAGTTCTTC.

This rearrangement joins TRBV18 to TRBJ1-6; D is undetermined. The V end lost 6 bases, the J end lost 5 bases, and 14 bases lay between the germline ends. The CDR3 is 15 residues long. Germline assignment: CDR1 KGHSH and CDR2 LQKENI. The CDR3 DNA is TGTGCCAGCTCCCGGAACTCTGGGCATAATTCACCCCTCCACTTT. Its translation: CASSRNSGHNSPLHF.

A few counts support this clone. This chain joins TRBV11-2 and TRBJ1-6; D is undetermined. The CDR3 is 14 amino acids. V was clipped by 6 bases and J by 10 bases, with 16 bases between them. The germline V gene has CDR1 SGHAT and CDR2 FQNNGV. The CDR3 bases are TGTGCCAGCAGACAAACTGACGGTCGATCACCCCTCCACTTT. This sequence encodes CASRQTDGRSPLHF.

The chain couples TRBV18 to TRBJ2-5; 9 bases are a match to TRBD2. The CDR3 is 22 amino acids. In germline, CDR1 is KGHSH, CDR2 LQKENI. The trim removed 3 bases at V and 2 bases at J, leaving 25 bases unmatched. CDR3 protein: CASSPPNSAGGRFGGRQETQYF. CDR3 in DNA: TGTGCCAGCTCACCCCCGAATTCGGCGGGGGGGCGTTTCGGAGGGCGACAAGAGACCCAGTACTTC.

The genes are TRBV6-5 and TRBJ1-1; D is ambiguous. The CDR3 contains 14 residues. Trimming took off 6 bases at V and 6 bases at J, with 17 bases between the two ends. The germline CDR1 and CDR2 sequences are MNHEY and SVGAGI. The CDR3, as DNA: TGTGCCAGCAGAATGGAGACACCTAACGCTGAAGCTTTCTTT. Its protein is CASRMETPNAEAFF.

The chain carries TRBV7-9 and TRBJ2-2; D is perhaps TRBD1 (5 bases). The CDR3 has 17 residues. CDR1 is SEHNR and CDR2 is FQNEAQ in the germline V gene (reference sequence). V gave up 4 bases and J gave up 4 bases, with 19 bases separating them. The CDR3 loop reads CASSSTEGHQGTGELFF. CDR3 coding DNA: TGTGCCAGCAGCTCTACGGAAGGTCACCAGGGCACCGGGGAGCTGTTTTTT.

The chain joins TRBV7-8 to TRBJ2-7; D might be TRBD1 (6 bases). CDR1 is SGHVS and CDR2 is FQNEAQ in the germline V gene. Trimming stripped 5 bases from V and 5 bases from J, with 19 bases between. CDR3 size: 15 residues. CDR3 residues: CASSVTQGSLDEQYV. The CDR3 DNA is TGTGCCAGCAGCGTCACACAGGGATCGTTGGACGAGCAGTACGTC.

CDR3: CASSSRGGGYTDTQYF. CDR3 DNA: TGTGCCAGCAGCTCCCGAGGCGGGGGGTACACAGATACGCAGTATTTT. This rearrangement joins TRBV3-1 (or the pseudogene TRBV3-2) to TRBJ2-3; 8 nucleotides agree with TRBD2. The CDR3 spans 16 residues. J was trimmed by 2 bases and V by 5 bases; bases with no gene match: 9. Germline assignment: CDR1 LGHDT and CDR2 YNNKEL (reference sequence).

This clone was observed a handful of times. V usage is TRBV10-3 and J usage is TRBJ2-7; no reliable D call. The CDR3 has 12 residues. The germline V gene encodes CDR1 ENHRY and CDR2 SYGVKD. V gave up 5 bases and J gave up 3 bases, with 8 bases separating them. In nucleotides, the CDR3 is TGTGCCATCAGTAGTTTAGGCTACGAGCAGTACGTC. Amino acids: CAISSLGYEQYV.

Written as DNA, the CDR3 is TGTGCCAGCTTTGTTCAGGGGGGATTAGCTTCTAACTATGGCTACACCTTC. This gives the protein CASFVQGGLASNYGYTF. The rearrangement joins TRBV7-3 to TRBJ1-2; TRBD1 agrees at 7 bases. The CDR3 is 17 amino acids. V was pared by 8 bases and J by 0 bases, with 15 bases of the junction left unmatched. Per germline, CDR1 SGHTA and CDR2 FQGTGA.

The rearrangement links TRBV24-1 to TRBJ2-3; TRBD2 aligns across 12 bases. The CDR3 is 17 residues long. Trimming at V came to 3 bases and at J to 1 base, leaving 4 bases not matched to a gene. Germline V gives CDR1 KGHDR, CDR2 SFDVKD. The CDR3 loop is CATSDTGLAGRTDTQYF. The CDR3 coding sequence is TGTGCCACCAGTGATACCGGACTAGCGGGGCGCACAGATACGCAGTATTTT.

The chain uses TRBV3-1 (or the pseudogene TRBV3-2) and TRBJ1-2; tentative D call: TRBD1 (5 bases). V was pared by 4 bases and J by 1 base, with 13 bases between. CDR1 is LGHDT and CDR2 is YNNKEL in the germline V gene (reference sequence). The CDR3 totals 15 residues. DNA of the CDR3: TGTGCCAGCAGCCGGCGAGTGACAGATAACTATGGCTACACCTTC. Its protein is CASSRRVTDNYGYTF.

CDR3 coding DNA: TGTGCCAGTAAGGAAAGTGAAAAACTGTTTTTT. Translating gives CASKESEKLFF. The chain employs TRBV19 and TRBJ1-4; no definite D call. Germline V gene lookup returns CDR1 LNHDA and CDR2 SQIVND (reference sequence). CDR3 length equals 11 residues. Trimming took off 7 bases at V and 7 bases at J, with 7 bases between the two ends. Full variable domain (remainder filled in from reference TRBV19 and TRBJ1-4): DGGITQSPKYLFRKEGQNVTLSCEQNLNHDAMYWYRQDPGQGLRLIYYSQIVNDFQKGDIAEGYSVSREKKESFPLTVTSAQKNPTAFYLCASKESEKLFFGSGTQLSVL.